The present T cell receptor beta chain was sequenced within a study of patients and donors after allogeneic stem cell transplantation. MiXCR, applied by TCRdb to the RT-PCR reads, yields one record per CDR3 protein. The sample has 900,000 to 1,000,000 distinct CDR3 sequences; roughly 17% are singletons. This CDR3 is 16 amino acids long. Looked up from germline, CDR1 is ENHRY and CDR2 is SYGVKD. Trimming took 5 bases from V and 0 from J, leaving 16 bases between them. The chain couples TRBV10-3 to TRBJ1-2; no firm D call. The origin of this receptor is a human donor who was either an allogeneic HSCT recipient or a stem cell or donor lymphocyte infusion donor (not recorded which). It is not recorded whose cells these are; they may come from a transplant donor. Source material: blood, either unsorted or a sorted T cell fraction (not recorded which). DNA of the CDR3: TGTGCCATCAGTCAACAAGGACCGAAAGCTAACTATGGCTACACCTTC. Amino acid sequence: CAISQQGPKANYGYTF.